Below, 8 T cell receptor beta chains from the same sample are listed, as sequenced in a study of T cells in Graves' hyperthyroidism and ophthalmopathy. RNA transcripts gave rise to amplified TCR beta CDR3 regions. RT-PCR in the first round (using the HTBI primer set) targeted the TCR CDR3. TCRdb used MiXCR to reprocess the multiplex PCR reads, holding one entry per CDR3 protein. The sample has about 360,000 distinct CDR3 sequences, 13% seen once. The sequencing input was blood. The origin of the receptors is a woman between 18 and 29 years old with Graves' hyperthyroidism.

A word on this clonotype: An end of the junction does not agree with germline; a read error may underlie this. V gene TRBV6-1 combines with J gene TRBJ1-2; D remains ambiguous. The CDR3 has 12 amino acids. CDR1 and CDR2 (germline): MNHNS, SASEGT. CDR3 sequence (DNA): TGTGCCAGCAGTACCCTCACAGCGCCAGACGCCTTC. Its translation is CASSTLTAPDAF.

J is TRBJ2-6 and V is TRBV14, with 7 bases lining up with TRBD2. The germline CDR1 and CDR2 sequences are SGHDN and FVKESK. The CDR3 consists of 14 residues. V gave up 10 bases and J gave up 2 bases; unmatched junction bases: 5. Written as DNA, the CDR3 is TGTGCCACCGCAGGGACTACTGGGGCCAACGTCCTGACTTTC. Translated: CATAGTTGANVLTF.

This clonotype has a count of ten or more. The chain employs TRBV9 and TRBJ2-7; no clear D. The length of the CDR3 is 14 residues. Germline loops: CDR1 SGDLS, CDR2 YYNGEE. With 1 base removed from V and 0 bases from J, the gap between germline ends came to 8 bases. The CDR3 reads CASSVSSLSYEQYF. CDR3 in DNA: TGTGCCAGCAGCGTATCTTCCCTCTCCTACGAGCAGTACTTC.

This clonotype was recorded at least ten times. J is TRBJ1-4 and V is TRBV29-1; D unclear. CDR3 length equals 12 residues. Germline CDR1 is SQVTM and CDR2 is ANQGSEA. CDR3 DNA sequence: TGCGTCGGGTCGATTCTCTCGGGAAAACTGTTTTTT. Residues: CVGSILSGKLFF.

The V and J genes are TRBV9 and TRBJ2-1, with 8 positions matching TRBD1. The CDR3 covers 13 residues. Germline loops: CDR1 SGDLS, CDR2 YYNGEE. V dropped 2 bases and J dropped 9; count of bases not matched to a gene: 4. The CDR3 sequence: CASSVETGGEQFF. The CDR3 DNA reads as TGTGCCAGCAGCGTGGAAACAGGGGGTGAGCAGTTCTTC.

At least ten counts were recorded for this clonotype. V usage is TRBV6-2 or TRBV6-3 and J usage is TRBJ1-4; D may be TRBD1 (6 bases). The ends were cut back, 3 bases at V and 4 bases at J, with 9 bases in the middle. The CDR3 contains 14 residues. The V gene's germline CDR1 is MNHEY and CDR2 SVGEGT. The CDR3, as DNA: TGTGCCAGCAGTTATGGGGGCTTTAATGAAAAACTGTTTTTT. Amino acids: CASSYGGFNEKLFF.

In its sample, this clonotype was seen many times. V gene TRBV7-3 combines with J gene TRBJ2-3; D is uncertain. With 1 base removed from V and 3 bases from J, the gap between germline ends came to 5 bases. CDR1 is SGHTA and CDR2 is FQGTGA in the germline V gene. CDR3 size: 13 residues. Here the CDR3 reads CASSLIKTDTQYF. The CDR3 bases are TGTGCCAGCAGCTTAATCAAGACAGATACGCAGTATTTT.

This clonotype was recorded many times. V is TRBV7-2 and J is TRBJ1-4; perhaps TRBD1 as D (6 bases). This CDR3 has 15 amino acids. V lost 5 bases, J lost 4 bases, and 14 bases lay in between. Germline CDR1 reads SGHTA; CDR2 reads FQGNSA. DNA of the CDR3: TGTGCCAGCAGCCCACAGGGCATGGGTAATGAAAAACTGTTTTTT. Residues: CASSPQGMGNEKLFF.